The sequence of this T cell receptor beta chain was determined in a study of T cells in Graves' hyperthyroidism and ophthalmopathy. Across the study: Peripheral blood was taken when the disease was first diagnosed, before any treatment began.

There are 15 residues in the CDR3. CDR1 is SGDLS and CDR2 is YYNGEE in the germline V gene. Trimming stripped 0 bases from V and 4 bases from J, with 13 bases between. Study-wide results and limits: Median prediction lead before ophthalmopathy onset was 5 to 7 months with the model.

Researchers amplified the TCR beta CDR3 regions from RNA transcripts. An initial round of RT-PCR targeting the TCR CDR3 relied on the HTBI primer set. TCRdb itself ran the multiplex PCR reads through MiXCR, one entry per CDR3 protein. The profile covers 380,000 or so distinct CDR3 sequences, with roughly 14% appearing a single time and about a fifth taken by the ten largest. Preceding any ophthalmopathy symptoms, the blood sample dates from first hyperthyroidism diagnosis. Using more than 8 ml of fresh peripheral blood, PBMCs were prepared. Concerning this clonotype itself: Its cognate antigen is unknown.

The rearrangement joins TRBV9 to TRBJ1-1, with D uncertain. The sequenced sample consisted of blood. The clonotype was recovered from a man aged 30-40 years with Graves' hyperthyroidism that later progressed to Graves' ophthalmopathy. DNA of the CDR3: TGTGCCAGCAGCGTAGACGCAGGAGTGGGCACTGAAGCTTTCTTT. Its protein product is CASSVDAGVGTEAFF.